What follows describes a single T cell receptor (beta chain). This entry belongs to a study of blood T cells in healthy people across ages. The authors ran a second PCR of about 6 to 11 cycles using a sample-barcoded 5' primer and a J-beta primer mix. MiXCR was run by TCRdb on the 5' RACE reads, yielding one entry per CDR3 protein. Of about 570,000 distinct CDR3 sequences in the sample, 27% are singletons; the top ten hold about 18%. This CDR3 has 17 amino acids. With 4 bases removed from V and 0 bases from J, the gap between germline ends came to 13 bases. CDR1 and CDR2 from the germline V gene are SEHNR and FQNEAQ (reference sequence).

The chain combines TRBV7-9 with TRBJ2-6; D unresolved. The receptor comes from a woman aged 70-85 years in good health. Input material: blood. The chain's CDR3 is CASSSRAGSSGANVLTF. The CDR3 DNA follows: TGTGCCAGCAGCTCCCGCGCCGGTTCCTCTGGGGCCAACGTCCTGACTTTC.